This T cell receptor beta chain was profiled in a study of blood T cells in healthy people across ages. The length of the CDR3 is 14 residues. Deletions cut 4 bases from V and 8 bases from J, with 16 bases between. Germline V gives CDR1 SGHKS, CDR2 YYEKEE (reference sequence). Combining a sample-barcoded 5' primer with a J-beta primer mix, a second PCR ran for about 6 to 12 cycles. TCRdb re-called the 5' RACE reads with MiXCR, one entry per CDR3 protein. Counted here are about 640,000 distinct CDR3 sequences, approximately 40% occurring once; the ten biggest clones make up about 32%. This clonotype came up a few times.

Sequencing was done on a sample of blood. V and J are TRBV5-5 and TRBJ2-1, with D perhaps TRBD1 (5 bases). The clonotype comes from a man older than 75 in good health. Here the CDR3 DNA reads TGTGCCAGCAGCCTCACGGCAGGGTCCGATGAGCAGTTCTTC. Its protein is CASSLTAGSDEQFF.